This T cell receptor beta chain derives from a study of cytomegalovirus exposure and HLA in healthy donors. This CDR3 is built from 14 residues. The V and J ends lost 2 bases and 2 bases respectively, with 8 bases between them. CDR1 and CDR2 from the germline V gene are SGHTS and YDEGEE. PCR employed 60 Vbeta and 13 Jbeta primers. Profiled with immunoSEQ multiplex PCR; TCRdb holds only in-frame clones, not every one. Counted here are tens of thousands of clones, approximately 82% occurring once; the ten biggest clones make up roughly 2.2%. This clonotype originated in a man in his forties or fifties in good health and CMV-seronegative. The V call is TRBV5-8, the J call TRBJ1-3, with TRBD1 as a possible D gene (5 bases). The sequenced material came from PBMCs. CDR3 region: CASSLGEAGNTIYF. The CDR3 nucleotides read TGTGCCAGCAGCTTAGGGGAAGCTGGAAACACCATATATTTT. Drawing the rest from reference TRBV5-8 and TRBJ1-3, the complete variable domain is EAGVTQSPTHLIKTRGQQATLRCSPISGHTSVYWYQQALGLGLQFLLWYDEGEERNRGNFPPRFSGRQFPNYSSELNVNALELEDSALYLCASSLGEAGNTIYFGEGSWLTVV.